Given below is one TCR beta chain in context. Its antigen remains unknown. Other DNA sequences within the sample encode an identical CDR3. These data are taken from a study of shared clonotypes between healthy human individuals. Findings of the study overall: Shared clonotypes: 4.5% to 5% naive CD4, around 3.4% naive CD8, 2.3% memory CD4, about 0.41% memory CD8.

The protocol was immunoSEQ multiplex PCR, while the TCRdb copy is restricted to in-frame clones and leaves out a portion. Seen here are approximately 2.5 million clones, more than 85% observed once, and the top ten hold roughly 0.36%. The sequencing sample was made of naive CD4+ T cells from PBMCs. Indicated subset: CD45RA+ positively selected. The receptor comes from a man between 18 and 35 years old in good health. Some clones in this sample may be carry-over from other donors' samples.

DNA of the CDR3: TGTGCCAGCAGCGTAGGGTCGGGTCCCTACGAGCAGTACTTC. As protein: CASSVGSGPYEQYF. This chain links TRBV9 with TRBJ2-7; D ambiguous. Germline CDR1 is SGDLS and CDR2 is YYNGEE. With 0 bases removed from V and 2 bases from J, the gap between germline ends came to 9 bases. The CDR3 spans 14 residues. Filled out from reference TRBV9 and TRBJ2-7, the complete variable domain reads DSGVTQTPKHLITATGQRVTLRCSPRSGDLSVYWYQQSLDQGLQFLIQYYNGEERAKGNILERFSAQQFPDLHSELNLSSLELGDSALYFCASSVGSGPYEQYFGPGTRLTVT.